This paragraph covers one T cell receptor (beta chain) sequence. Germline lookup yields CDR1 SGHAT and CDR2 FQNNGV. This CDR3 has 15 residues. V was cut by 4 bases and J by 4 bases, with 13 bases left in between. How the authors handled the data: For nucleated cells, counts were estimated from reference gene primer amplification. The assay was immunoSEQ multiplex PCR, and TCRdb's table has in-frame clones only and misses some. Clonal size and the V and J genes are those of that table, whereas D and trimming came from the DNA. Of just under 150,000 clones in the sample, about 87% were seen once. This entry is derived from a study of blood T cell repertoires in COVID-19.

Sequences were obtained from peripheral blood. The sequence was obtained from a woman aged 50 to 60 with active or convalescent COVID-19. The J gene is TRBJ1-4, the V gene TRBV11-2; D gene ambiguous. The DNA for the CDR3 is TGTGCCAGCAGCTCCGCCGTGAGTTTTAATGAAAAACTGTTTTTT. Translation: CASSSAVSFNEKLFF. Full variable domain (rest looked up from reference TRBV11-2 and TRBJ1-4): EAGVAQSPRYKIIEKRQSVAFWCNPISGHATLYWYQQILGQGPKLLIQFQNNGVVDDSQLPKDRFSAERLKGVDSTLKIQPAKLEDSAVYLCASSSAVSFNEKLFFGSGTQLSVL.